The TCR beta chain described here comes from a study of T cells after yellow fever vaccination. Study-wide points: The study re-detected most primary-vaccination clones after the booster (approximately 96% CD4, roughly 88% CD8).

This clonotype came up a few times. Its antigen remains unknown. Germline loops: CDR1 MGHRA, CDR2 YSYEKL. Trimming took 4 bases from V and 1 from J, leaving 7 bases between them. This CDR3 has 13 amino acids. TCRdb analysed the 5' RACE reads with MiXCR anew, one entry per CDR3 protein. The sample shows 500,000 to 650,000 distinct CDR3 sequences, approximately 13% of them seen only once. Sequenced material: PBMCs, taken on the day of the yellow fever booster vaccination. This TCR derives from a man aged 25-45 years who received the YFV17D yellow fever vaccine. The V call is TRBV4-1, the J call TRBJ2-5; no reliable D call. As DNA, the CDR3 is TGCGCCAGCAGCCTTTGGACCCAAGAGACCCAGTACTTC. Translated: CASSLWTQETQYF.